This entry lists 11 T cell receptor beta chains sequenced from one sample in a study of CD8 T cells in ankylosing spondylitis. TCRdb used MiXCR to reprocess the 5' RACE reads, holding one entry per CDR3 protein. The data hold some 340,000 distinct CDR3 sequences, with roughly 15% observed a single time. Input material: blood, either unsorted or a sorted T cell fraction (not recorded which). The source is a male donor with ankylosing spondylitis or in good health (not recorded which).

This clonotype was picked up a small number of times. The genes are TRBV9 and TRBJ2-7; 7 nucleotides align to TRBD1. CDR1 is SGDLS, CDR2 YYNGEE, per germline. V trimming: 4 bases; J trimming: 5 bases; junction bases outside the gene matches: 12. The CDR3 runs 15 residues. This CDR3 is CASSLTGTEAHEQYF. The CDR3, as DNA: TGTGCCAGCAGCCTTACCGGGACAGAGGCCCACGAGCAGTACTTC.

This clonotype came up many times. The chain carries TRBV7-2 and TRBJ1-1, with D tentatively TRBD1 (5 bases). Looked up from germline, CDR1 is SGHTA and CDR2 is FQGNSA. V dropped 5 bases and J dropped 6 bases, with 16 bases sitting between them. This CDR3 is 14 amino acids long. The DNA of the CDR3 is TGTGCCAGCAGCCCATCCGGGACGGTATCTGAAGCTTTCTTT. Translated, it gives CASSPSGTVSEAFF.

This clonotype was found many times. This chain uses TRBV12-3 or TRBV12-4 with TRBJ2-3; D remains unclear. The CDR3 consists of 14 residues. V was trimmed by 6 bases and J by 6 bases, leaving 16 bases between them. CDR3 region: CASSSPGVADTQYF. As DNA, the CDR3 is TGTGCCAGCAGCTCCCCTGGGGTGGCGGATACGCAGTATTTT.

In its sample, this clonotype was seen a few times. V is TRBV5-5 and J is TRBJ2-7; no clear D gene. Trimming removed 3 bases from V and 6 bases from J, with 19 bases in between. The CDR3 totals 15 residues. Germline CDR1 SGHKS, CDR2 YYEKEE (reference sequence). This CDR3 reads CASSSPGLIIGEQYF. The DNA for the CDR3 is TGTGCCAGCAGCTCCCCGGGCCTCATTATCGGCGAGCAGTACTTC.

This clonotype occurred a few times. V is TRBV27 and J is TRBJ2-1; 11 bases align to TRBD2. Germline V gene data show CDR1 as MNHEY and CDR2 as SMNVEV (reference sequence). Germline trimming cut 6 bases from V and 6 bases from J; bases unmatched to any gene: 4. This CDR3 is 14 amino acids long. As DNA, the CDR3 is TGTGCCAGCAGGGGACTAGCGGACTTCAATGAGCAGTTCTTC. The encoded protein is CASRGLADFNEQFF.

V gene TRBV7-2 combines with J gene TRBJ2-1, with D possibly being TRBD2 (6 bases). V was pared by 5 bases and J by 10 bases, with 15 bases between. The CDR3 has 13 residues. Germline V gives CDR1 SGHTA, CDR2 FQGNSA. CDR3 region: CASSLTREGEQFF. CDR3 coding DNA: TGTGCCAGCAGCCTGACTAGAGAAGGAGAGCAGTTCTTC.

This clonotype has just a few counts. The rearrangement joins TRBV10-3 to TRBJ2-3, with D possibly called TRBD1 or TRBD2 (6 bases each). The CDR3 loop spans 15 amino acids. The germline CDR1 and CDR2 sequences are ENHRY and SYGVKD. The V gene lost 6 bases and the J gene lost 2 bases, with 15 bases spanning the gap. CDR3 DNA: TGTGCCATCAGGGTGGGGGGCCTGCCCACAGATACGCAGTATTTT. It codes for CAIRVGGLPTDTQYF.

The chain uses TRBV5-4 and TRBJ2-1; D call uncertain. Germline lookup yields CDR1 SGHNT and CDR2 YYREEE (reference sequence). V gave up 5 bases and J gave up 6 bases, with 15 bases separating them. The CDR3 has 14 residues. The CDR3 is CASRPDGFGNEQFF. The CDR3, as DNA: TGTGCCAGCAGACCGGACGGATTTGGCAATGAGCAGTTCTTC.

This clonotype was picked up a small number of times. The V gene is TRBV14, the J gene TRBJ2-7, with 8 nucleotides matching TRBD1. CDR1 SGHDN and CDR2 FVKESK come from the germline V gene. The length of the CDR3 is 15 residues. With 3 bases clipped from V and 7 bases from J, the junction kept 11 bases outside the gene matches. The CDR3 spells CASSQDRAPLGEQYF. CDR3 coding DNA: TGTGCCAGCAGCCAGGACAGGGCCCCGCTTGGGGAGCAGTACTTC.

V is TRBV5-6 and J is TRBJ1-2, with TRBD1 identical over 8 bases. This CDR3 comprises 14 residues. Germline CDR1 reads SGHDT; CDR2 reads YYEEEE. The V segment lost 3 bases and the J segment 2 bases; nucleotides outside the gene matches: 3. CDR3 region: CASSSRTGNYGYTF. For the CDR3, the DNA is TGTGCCAGCAGCTCCAGGACAGGGAACTATGGCTACACCTTC.

This clonotype was found many times. The chain has TRBV12-3 or TRBV12-4 and TRBJ1-1; 8 bases are a match to TRBD1. V shed 7 bases, J shed 5 bases, and the junction held 6 bases outside the gene matches. The length of the CDR3 is 13 residues. The CDR3 nucleotides are TGTGCCAGCATTCGACAGGGGACTACTGAAGCTTTCTTT. Residues: CASIRQGTTEAFF.